This T cell receptor beta chain was documented in a study of blood T cell repertoires in COVID-19. Study overall: T cells, B-cell-depleted T cells, or PBMCs supplied cDNA or gDNA.

Method: immunoSEQ multiplex PCR; TCRdb's copy keeps in-frame clones and lacks some. This sample yields 300,000 to 350,000 clones, of which 90% are seen a single time; 6.5% to 8% belongs to the top ten. Patients at the Seattle site were enrolled during active infection and followed longitudinally. Specimen: peripheral blood. This TCR came from a woman under 40 with COVID-19, enrolled during active disease.

The CDR3 bases are TGTGCCAGCAGCACCACAGGGTACGCCGGGGAGCTGTTTTTT. This codes for CASSTTGYAGELFF. This chain links TRBV5-4 with TRBJ2-2; perhaps TRBD1 as D (6 bases). Per the germline V gene, CDR1 is SGHNT and CDR2 is YYREEE (reference sequence). CDR3 size: 14 residues. The germline V and J ends were trimmed by 4 bases and 6 bases, with 13 bases remaining between them.